These 16 T cell receptor beta chains were sequenced from one sample in a study of CD8 T cells in ankylosing spondylitis (dated by TCRdb to about 2017). The library relied on 5' RACE. Sequenced on an Illumina HiSeq 2500. TCRdb reprocessed the public reads (quality trimming at Q25 with fastp, clone calling with MiXCR) and kept in-frame beta chains. Each CDR3 protein gets just one entry, which takes the most common genes and DNA from the rows behind it. The sample has 300,000 to 350,000 distinct CDR3 sequences on record, roughly 20% of them singletons. Of the sample, roughly 4% is held by the ten largest clones. Material for sequencing was blood, either unsorted or a sorted T cell fraction (not recorded which). These receptors all stem from a female donor with ankylosing spondylitis or in good health (not recorded which).

This clonotype was picked up a small number of times. Because the CDR3's place on the DNA is in doubt, the DNA is left out and the CDR3 is given as listed by TCRdb. V is TRBV23-1 and J is TRBJ2-2. TRBV23-1 is known as an ORF, though its function is uncertain. The CDR3 is 13 amino acids in total, end residues counted. The CDR3 is CASSHGPPGSCFF.

This clonotype came up a few times. The V and J genes are TRBV11-1 and TRBJ2-7, with D perhaps matching TRBD1 or TRBD2 (6 bases each). Trimming took off 0 bases at V and 12 bases at J, with 12 bases between the two ends. The CDR3 covers 12 residues. Germline-derived CDR1 and CDR2 are SGHAT and FQDESV (reference sequence). The CDR3 coding sequence is TGTGCCAGCAGCTTAGCGGATCGGGGGCTGTACTTC. It translates to CASSLADRGLYF.

The rearrangement uses TRBV10-3 and TRBJ2-1; TRBD2 might be the D (7 bases). This CDR3 has 14 residues. Germline V gene data show CDR1 as ENHRY and CDR2 as SYGVKD. V was pared by 3 bases and J by 8 bases, with 14 bases between. CDR3 DNA sequence: TGTGCCATCAGTGACCCACTAGGGGGGGATGAGCAGTTCTTC. Residues: CAISDPLGGDEQFF.

This clonotype was detected many times. The rearrangement links TRBV12-3 or TRBV12-4 to TRBJ1-4; TRBD1 agrees at 8 bases. There are 12 residues in the CDR3. Trimming removed 8 bases from V and 14 bases from J; junction bases left unmatched: 10. CDR3 region: CASGDRGRRLFF. In DNA form, the CDR3 reads TGTGCCAGCGGTGACAGGGGCCGGCGGCTGTTTTTT.

This clonotype has a handful of counts. The chain combines TRBV6-1 with TRBJ2-7, with 7 bases that match TRBD2. In germline, CDR1 is MNHNS, CDR2 SASEGT. The CDR3 covers 13 residues. V lost 8 bases and J lost 3; bases outside the gene matches: 7. The CDR3 DNA reads TGTGCCAGCTCCGCGGGGGAGAACTACGAGCAGTACTTC. Translating it yields CASSAGENYEQYF.

This clonotype has at least ten counts. V usage is TRBV5-1 and J usage is TRBJ2-3; TRBD1 agrees at 9 bases. CDR1 is SGHRS, CDR2 YFSETQ, per germline. The CDR3 totals 15 residues. The junction had 8 bases not matched to a gene; V was cut back by 7 bases and J by 2 bases. The CDR3 sequence is CASSLRDRATDTQYF. In nucleotides, the CDR3 is TGCGCCAGCTCCCTCCGGGACAGGGCCACAGATACGCAGTATTTT.

Turning to this clonotype: One end of the junction does not line up with germline, which may come from a read error. The gene calls are TRBV29-1 and TRBJ2-7; 13 nucleotides match TRBD2. This CDR3 has 13 amino acids. Per germline, CDR1 SQVTM and CDR2 ANQGSEA. Here the CDR3 reads CSVGTSGIYEKYF. The CDR3 DNA reads as TGCAGCGTGGGGACTAGCGGGATCTACGAGAAGTACTTC.

The chain is built from TRBV5-1 and TRBJ1-5; TRBD1 agrees at 7 bases. V lost 4 bases to trimming and J lost 1 base; unmatched junction nucleotides: 5. This CDR3 contains 15 residues. The germline gives CDR1 SGHRS, CDR2 YFSETQ. The CDR3 sequence is CASSPTGASNQPQHF. CDR3 in DNA: TGCGCCAGCAGCCCAACAGGGGCCAGCAATCAGCCCCAGCATTTT.

The chain has TRBV9 and TRBJ2-3; the D is unclear. The CDR3 has 17 amino acids. Germline assignment: CDR1 SGDLS and CDR2 YYNGEE. V gave up 3 bases and J gave up 4 bases, with 21 bases separating them. For the CDR3, the DNA is TGTGCCAGCAGCGACCAAGAGACGTACGCTCGGGCAGATACGCAGTATTTT. It codes for CASSDQETYARADTQYF.

This chain joins TRBV14 and TRBJ1-2, with TRBD1 matching 7 bases. The V gene's germline CDR1 is SGHDN and CDR2 FVKESK. The CDR3 totals 15 residues. Trimming at V came to 4 bases and at J to 2 bases, leaving 7 bases not matched to a gene. CDR3 protein: CASSPLGGGNYGYTF. The CDR3 DNA is TGTGCCAGCAGCCCTCTAGGGGGCGGAAACTATGGCTACACCTTC.

The chain recombines TRBV11-3 with TRBJ1-2; D is uncertain. V lost 5 bases and J lost 5, with 24 bases in between. This CDR3 has 17 residues. Germline V gives CDR1 SGHNT, CDR2 YENEEA. Written as DNA, the CDR3 is TGTGCCAGCAGCGATGTAGGCGAAAGAATTTGGCTATATGGCTACACCTTC. Protein: CASSDVGERIWLYGYTF.

In this sample, this clonotype turned up a few times. CDR3 in amino acids: CATGADDINIQYF. The CDR3 DNA sequence: TGTGCCACGGGGGCTGACGACATAAACATTCAGTACTTC. The genes are TRBV6-1 and TRBJ2-4; D is perhaps TRBD1 or TRBD2 (6 bases each). V was shortened by 10 bases and J by 6 bases, with 16 bases between the two germline ends. CDR3 length: 13 residues. Germline CDR1 is MNHNS and CDR2 is SASEGT.

In DNA form, the CDR3 reads TGTGCCAGCAGCCCAGAATCGCTTTACGAGCAGTACTTC. Encoded protein: CASSPESLYEQYF. The V gene is TRBV7-2, the J gene TRBJ2-7, with no clear D. V was cut by 5 bases and J by 4 bases, with 12 bases left in between. Germline CDR1 and CDR2: SGHTA and FQGNSA. The CDR3 runs to 13 residues.

This clonotype was found a few times. The genes are TRBV20-1 and TRBJ2-1; 16 positions match TRBD2. The germline CDR1 and CDR2 sequences are DFQATT and SNEGSKA (reference sequence). The J segment lost 4 bases and the V segment lost 3 bases, leaving 9 bases of the junction unmatched. The length of the CDR3 is 18 residues. CDR3 residues: CSARSGTSGRVGYNEQFF. The CDR3 DNA reads as TGCAGTGCTAGGTCCGGGACTAGCGGGAGGGTCGGGTACAATGAGCAGTTCTTC.

This clonotype appeared many times. The chain carries TRBV12-3 or TRBV12-4 and TRBJ1-5; 8 nucleotides line up with TRBD1. The CDR3 extends over 14 amino acids. V lost 5 bases and J lost 6; bases outside the gene matches: 6. As DNA, the CDR3 is TGTGCCAGCAGTCCGACAGGGGCGCGTCAGCCCCAGCATTTT. Its translation: CASSPTGARQPQHF.

The V gene is TRBV7-2, the J gene TRBJ1-3, with 7 bases identical to TRBD1. V lost 7 bases and J lost 7; bases outside the gene matches: 10. Germline CDR1 reads SGHTA; CDR2 reads FQGNSA. This CDR3 is 14 amino acids long. CDR3 bases: TGTGCCAGCACCCACCAAGGGGGCAGGAACACCATATATTTT. Its protein is CASTHQGGRNTIYF.